Each of the 30 T cell receptor beta chains below was sequenced from the same sample in a study of blood T cell repertoires in COVID-19. Sequenced by immunoSEQ multiplex PCR; TCRdb stores in-frame clones only, minus some. Of 300,000 to 450,000 clones in the sample, around 89% were seen once. The material sequenced was PBMCs or T cells enriched from blood (not recorded which). The receptors derive from a woman aged 18-35 years who had recovered from COVID-19.

The chain recombines TRBV19 with TRBJ1-6; possible D gene TRBD1, 6 bases. This CDR3 has 17 amino acids. CDR1 LNHDA and CDR2 SQIVND come from the germline V gene (reference sequence). V dropped 5 bases and J dropped 3 bases, with 17 bases sitting between them. In nucleotides, the CDR3 is TGTGCCAGTAGTCAGACGACAGGCTCCCGCTATAATTCACCCCTCCACTTT. Encoded protein: CASSQTTGSRYNSPLHF. Full variable domain (remainder filled in from reference TRBV19 and TRBJ1-6): DGGITQSPKYLFRKEGQNVTLSCEQNLNHDAMYWYRQDPGQGLRLIYYSQIVNDFQKGDIAEGYSVSREKKESFPLTVTSAQKNPTAFYLCASSQTTGSRYNSPLHFGNGTRLTVT.

The genes are TRBV7-9 and TRBJ2-3; 7 bases fit TRBD2. The germline V gene has CDR1 SEHNR and CDR2 FQNEAQ (reference sequence). The CDR3 has 12 amino acids. Trimming cost V 4 bases and J 6 bases; bases outside gene matches: 1. The DNA for the CDR3 is TGTGCCAGCAGCTGGGGAGGGGATACGCAGTATTTT. It specifies CASSWGGDTQYF.

This chain links TRBV9 with TRBJ2-1; no firm D call. The ends were cut back, 4 bases at V and 6 bases at J, with 8 bases in the middle. There are 12 residues in the CDR3. Germline CDR1 reads SGDLS; CDR2 reads YYNGEE. The CDR3 loop is CASSHSLNEQFF. The CDR3 DNA sequence: TGTGCCAGCAGCCACAGTCTCAATGAGCAGTTCTTC. Supplemented by reference TRBV9 and TRBJ2-1, the full variable domain reads DSGVTQTPKHLITATGQRVTLRCSPRSGDLSVYWYQQSLDQGLQFLIQYYNGEERAKGNILERFSAQQFPDLHSELNLSSLELGDSALYFCASSHSLNEQFFGPGTRLTVL.

The genes are TRBV5-8 and TRBJ2-7, with a possible D match to TRBD2 (5 bases). The ends were cut back, 6 bases at V and 0 bases at J, with 16 bases in the middle. CDR1 SGHTS and CDR2 YDEGEE come from the germline V gene. This CDR3 region has 15 residues. The CDR3 DNA is TGTGCCAGCACCTTCGGGGATGGGAGCTCCTACGAGCAGTACTTC. It translates to CASTFGDGSSYEQYF.

V usage is TRBV6-9 and J usage is TRBJ1-1; D may be TRBD1 (5 bases). V lost 3 bases and J 4 bases, leaving 12 bases between the germline ends. Looked up from germline, CDR1 is MNHGY and CDR2 is SVAAGI. The CDR3 is made up of 14 amino acids. CDR3 coding DNA: TGTGCCAGCAGTTACGGCGGGGGGGGCACTGAAGCTTTCTTT. Protein: CASSYGGGGTEAFF.

The chain joins TRBV21-1 to TRBJ1-5. TRBV21-1 is a pseudogene segment. This CDR3 comprises 16 residues. The CDR3 spells CASSRTRGGFHQPQHF. The DNA for the CDR3 is TGTGCCAGCAGCAGGACTAGGGGGGGCTTCCATCAGCCCCAGCATTTT.

Here the CDR3 reads CASSLTQNEQFF. CDR3 DNA sequence: TGTGCCAGCAGCTTAACGCAGAATGAGCAGTTCTTC. J is TRBJ2-1 and V is TRBV7-9; D call uncertain. The germline V and J ends were trimmed by 2 bases and 7 bases, with 6 bases remaining between them. The germline CDR1 and CDR2 sequences are SEHNR and FQNEAQ (reference sequence). The CDR3 has 12 amino acids.

V usage is TRBV9 and J usage is TRBJ2-2; 7 nucleotides agree with TRBD2. Trimming cost V 0 bases and J 4 bases; bases outside gene matches: 3. The length of the CDR3 is 15 residues. Looked up from germline, CDR1 is SGDLS and CDR2 is YYNGEE. The DNA for the CDR3 is TGTGCCAGCAGCGTAGCCCCGGGGGGCACCGGGGAGCTGTTTTTT. Protein product: CASSVAPGGTGELFF.

The chain recombines TRBV18 with TRBJ2-7; 9 bases align to TRBD1. The CDR3 runs to 15 residues. Per the germline V gene, CDR1 is KGHSH and CDR2 is LQKENI. The trim removed 6 bases at V and 7 bases at J, leaving 13 bases unmatched. DNA for the CDR3: TGTGCCAGCTCGCTAACCGGGACAGGGCTGGTAGAGCAGTACTTC. Protein product: CASSLTGTGLVEQYF.

The table lists this clone with a few counts. The gene calls are TRBV6-2 or TRBV6-3 and TRBJ1-4; TRBD1 matches 8 bases. V shed 0 bases, J shed 15 bases, and the junction held 3 bases outside the gene matches. This CDR3 comprises 12 residues. CDR1 is MNHEY and CDR2 is SVGEGT in the germline V gene. In nucleotides, the CDR3 is TGTGCCAGCAGTTACTCGTTGGGACAGGTGTTTTTT. As protein: CASSYSLGQVFF.

This chain uses TRBV13 with TRBJ2-5, with 8 bases identical to TRBD2. Germline trimming cut 0 bases from V and 7 bases from J; bases unmatched to any gene: 10. The CDR3 is 16 residues long. Germline assignment: CDR1 PRHDT and CDR2 FYEKMQ (reference sequence). For the CDR3, the DNA is TGTGCCAGCAGCTTAGGTCCCGGGGGGGCTGGTGGGACCCAGTACTTC. Protein product: CASSLGPGGAGGTQYF.

This chain joins TRBV7-9 and TRBJ1-3; 7 nucleotides line up with TRBD1. Trimming cost V 10 bases and J 2 bases; bases outside gene matches: 5. The CDR3 totals 13 residues. Germline V CDR1 and CDR2: SEHNR, FQNEAQ (reference sequence). The CDR3 loop is CATLTGPGNTIYF. CDR3 DNA sequence: TGTGCCACACTGACAGGGCCTGGAAACACCATATATTTT.

This clone was observed once. J is TRBJ2-7 and V is TRBV19; 10 bases are a match to TRBD1. V lost 6 bases to trimming and J lost 2 bases; unmatched junction nucleotides: 13. The CDR3 length is 17 residues. Germline V gene sequence: CDR1 LNHDA, CDR2 SQIVND (reference sequence). The CDR3 nucleotides read TGTGCCAGTAGCAAATTTACCGGGACAGGGGACCCCTACGAGCAGTACTTC. This encodes CASSKFTGTGDPYEQYF.

The chain uses TRBV15 and TRBJ2-6; 7 bases agree with TRBD1. Germline loops: CDR1 LNHNV, CDR2 YYDKDF (reference sequence). Losses at the gene ends were 3 bases for V and 2 bases for J; bases not matched to a gene: 4. The CDR3 runs to 16 residues. CDR3 region: CATSSGRGTGANVLTF. CDR3 DNA: TGTGCCACCAGCAGTGGCAGGGGGACTGGGGCCAACGTCCTGACTTTC.

This rearrangement joins TRBV5-1 to TRBJ1-5; D possibly corresponds to TRBD1 (5 bases). With 0 bases removed from V and 4 bases from J, the gap between germline ends came to 8 bases. CDR1 is SGHRS and CDR2 is YFSETQ in the germline V gene. The CDR3 runs 14 residues. CDR3 bases: TGCGCCAGCAGCTTGGCAGGGTTAAATCAGCCCCAGCATTTT. Translating gives CASSLAGLNQPQHF.

This rearrangement joins TRBV7-8 to TRBJ2-7; the D gene is possibly TRBD1 (5 bases). The CDR3 covers 14 residues. The germline V and J ends were trimmed by 2 bases and 0 bases, with 8 bases remaining between them. Germline values: CDR1 SGHVS, CDR2 FQNEAQ. Here the CDR3 DNA reads TGTGCCAGCAGCTTACTGGGGCTCTCCTACGAGCAGTACTTC. Amino acids: CASSLLGLSYEQYF.

The chain is built from TRBV19 and TRBJ1-5; 10 bases align to TRBD1. The CDR3 is 15 residues long. Trimming at V came to 4 bases and at J to 7 bases, leaving 7 bases not matched to a gene. Per the germline V gene, CDR1 is LNHDA and CDR2 is SQIVND (reference sequence). The CDR3 DNA is TGTGCCAGTAGTACTCCCCGGGACAGGGGACAGCCCCAGCATTTT. It is translated as CASSTPRDRGQPQHF.

The chain uses TRBV30 and TRBJ2-5, with TRBD1 as a possible D gene (6 bases). The ends were cut back, 4 bases at V and 5 bases at J, with 14 bases in the middle. The CDR3 totals 13 residues. Germline assignment: CDR1 GTSNPN and CDR2 SVGIG (reference sequence). CDR3 DNA sequence: TGTGCCTGGAACCCAGGGGCAGGGGAGACCCAGTACTTC. Residues: CAWNPGAGETQYF. The variable domain in full, with the rest retrieved from reference TRBV30 and TRBJ2-5, is SQTIHQWPATLVQPVGSPLSLECTVEGTSNPNLYWYRQAAGRGLQLLFYSVGIGQISSEVPQNLSASRPQDRQFILSSKKLLLSDSGFYLCAWNPGAGETQYFGPGTRLLVL.

This chain connects TRBV19 to TRBJ1-6, with TRBD1 identical over 12 bases. The ends lost 6 bases at V and 3 bases at J; junction bases unmatched: 6. The CDR3 sequence is 17 residues long. Germline V CDR1 and CDR2: LNHDA, SQIVND (reference sequence). CDR3 nucleotides: TGTGCCAGTAGGACGGGACAGGGGGCCGACTATAATTCACCCCTCCACTTT. Amino acids: CASRTGQGADYNSPLHF. Supplemented by reference TRBV19 and TRBJ1-6, the full variable domain reads DGGITQSPKYLFRKEGQNVTLSCEQNLNHDAMYWYRQDPGQGLRLIYYSQIVNDFQKGDIAEGYSVSREKKESFPLTVTSAQKNPTAFYLCASRTGQGADYNSPLHFGNGTRLTVT.

The chain carries TRBV6-1 and TRBJ1-2, with 7 positions matching TRBD1. The CDR3 sequence is 15 residues long. J was trimmed by 4 bases and V by 3 bases; bases with no gene match: 8. CDR1 MNHNS and CDR2 SASEGT come from the germline V gene. In nucleotides, the CDR3 is TGTGCCAGCAGTGATATGACAGGGAGCCCCTATGGCTACACCTTC. This codes for CASSDMTGSPYGYTF.

In nucleotides, the CDR3 is TGCGCCAGCAGCCCGGACAGGGAGGGATCTGGAAACACCATATATTTT. It encodes CASSPDREGSGNTIYF. This rearrangement joins TRBV5-1 to TRBJ1-3; 8 bases align to TRBD1. Germline CDR1 reads SGHRS; CDR2 reads YFSETQ. The CDR3 extends over 16 amino acids. V was clipped by 4 bases and J by 1 base; unmatched bases: 7.

In this sample, this clone turned up a few times. This chain uses TRBV2 with TRBJ1-5; a possible D gene is TRBD1 (5 bases). V lost 4 bases and J lost 2, with 15 bases in between. The CDR3 sequence is 16 residues long. Germline V gene lookup returns CDR1 SNHLY and CDR2 FYNNEI. CDR3 bases: TGTGCCAGCAGTGGAGAAGGGGCGGTCGGCAATCAGCCCCAGCATTTT. Translation gives CASSGEGAVGNQPQHF.

In its sample, this clone was seen once. The chain combines TRBV30 with TRBJ2-3; 8 nucleotides match TRBD1. J lost 4 bases, V lost 0 bases, and 6 bases had no gene match. This CDR3 has 15 amino acids. CDR1 and CDR2 (germline): GTSNPN, SVGIG (reference sequence). As DNA, the CDR3 is TGTGCCTGGAGTGTAAGGCCAGGGGGCGCAGATACGCAGTATTTT. This codes for CAWSVRPGGADTQYF.

This clone was counted only a few times. The rearrangement uses TRBV10-3 and TRBJ1-4; 9 bases fit TRBD1. CDR3 length: 15 amino acids. Looked up from germline, CDR1 is ENHRY and CDR2 is SYGVKD. Losses at the gene ends were 7 bases for V and 8 bases for J; bases not matched to a gene: 11. The CDR3 DNA reads as TGTGCCATCACCCCGGGACAGGGACGAGAAGAAAAACTGTTTTTT. It is translated as CAITPGQGREEKLFF.

The chain recombines TRBV6-5 with TRBJ1-6; D gene ambiguous. The CDR3 runs 12 residues. V lost 2 bases and J lost 13, with 9 bases in between. Germline V gene data show CDR1 as MNHEY and CDR2 as SVGAGI. CDR3 in amino acids: CASSYIPGPLHF. In DNA form, the CDR3 reads TGTGCCAGCAGTTACATCCCGGGGCCCCTCCACTTT.

The chain has TRBV5-1 and TRBJ1-6; D ambiguous. V shed 3 bases and J shed 10 bases, with 8 bases lying between them. Germline CDR1 reads SGHRS; CDR2 reads YFSETQ. There are 12 residues in the CDR3. CDR3 residues: CASSSAGSPLHF. DNA for the CDR3: TGCGCCAGCAGCTCCGCAGGATCACCCCTCCACTTT.

The CDR3 DNA reads TGTGCCAGCACCCTAGGTATTGGAGCAACTAATGAAAAACTGTTTTTT. Its translation: CASTLGIGATNEKLFF. The rearrangement links TRBV11-3 to TRBJ1-4; D gene ambiguous. Germline CDR1 is SGHNT and CDR2 is YENEEA. The CDR3 sequence is 16 residues long. V was pared by 7 bases and J by 0 bases, with 15 bases between.

The V gene is TRBV7-9, the J gene TRBJ1-5, with a possible D match to TRBD1 (6 bases). The germline V and J ends were trimmed by 5 bases and 6 bases, with 11 bases remaining between them. The CDR3 spans 13 residues. The V gene's germline CDR1 is SEHNR and CDR2 FQNEAQ (reference sequence). Here the CDR3 reads CASSTQGSQPQHF. The DNA of the CDR3 is TGTGCCAGCAGCACACAGGGATCTCAGCCCCAGCATTTT.

CDR3 bases: TGCAGCGTCTCACAGGGGGCGGGGAATGAGCAGTTCTTC. This encodes CSVSQGAGNEQFF. This chain joins TRBV29-1 and TRBJ2-1; 9 positions agree with TRBD1. Trimming took 6 bases from V and 7 from J; bases not matched to a gene: 7. The CDR3 covers 13 residues. The V gene's germline CDR1 is SQVTM and CDR2 ANQGSEA.

The chain employs TRBV29-1 and TRBJ2-1; possibly TRBD1 for D (6 bases). The germline V gene has CDR1 SQVTM and CDR2 ANQGSEA. V was pared by 6 bases and J by 0 bases, with 15 bases between. CDR3 length equals 15 residues. The CDR3 region is CSVGEGQSSYNEQFF. The DNA of the CDR3 is TGCAGCGTCGGAGAAGGACAGAGCTCCTACAATGAGCAGTTCTTC.